This T cell receptor (beta chain) was sequenced in a study of CD8 T cells in ankylosing spondylitis. Germline lookup yields CDR1 MGHDK and CDR2 SYGVNS. Losses at the gene ends were 3 bases for V and 5 bases for J; bases not matched to a gene: 6. The CDR3 is made up of 15 amino acids. This clonotype was seen a few times. TCRdb reanalysed the 5' RACE reads using MiXCR and keeps one entry per CDR3 protein. This table holds about 140,000 distinct CDR3 sequences, 7% to 10% found once. Sequenced material: synovial fluid, either unsorted or a sorted T cell fraction (not recorded which). V usage is TRBV25-1 and J usage is TRBJ2-7; TRBD2 matches 11 bases. This TCR came from a male donor with ankylosing spondylitis. CDR3 region: CASSELAGGSHEQYF. Written as DNA, the CDR3 is TGTGCCAGCAGTGAGCTAGCGGGAGGATCCCACGAGCAGTACTTC.